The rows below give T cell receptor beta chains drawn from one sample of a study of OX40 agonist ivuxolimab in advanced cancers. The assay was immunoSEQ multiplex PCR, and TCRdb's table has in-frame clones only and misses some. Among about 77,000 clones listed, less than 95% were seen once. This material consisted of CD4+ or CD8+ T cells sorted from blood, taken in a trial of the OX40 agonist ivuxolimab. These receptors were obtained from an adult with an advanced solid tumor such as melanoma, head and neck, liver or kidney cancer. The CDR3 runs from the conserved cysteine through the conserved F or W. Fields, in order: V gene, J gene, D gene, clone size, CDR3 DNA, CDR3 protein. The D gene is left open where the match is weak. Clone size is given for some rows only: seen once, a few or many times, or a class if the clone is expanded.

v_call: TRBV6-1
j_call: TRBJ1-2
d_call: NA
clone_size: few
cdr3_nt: TGTGCCACCCTCGACAGGTATGGCTACACCTTC
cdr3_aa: CATLDRYGYTF

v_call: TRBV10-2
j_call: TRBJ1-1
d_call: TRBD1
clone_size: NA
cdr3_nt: TGCGCCAGCAGTGACGACGGACAGGGCGGCTCTGAAGCTTTCTTT
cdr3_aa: CASSDDGQGGSEAFF

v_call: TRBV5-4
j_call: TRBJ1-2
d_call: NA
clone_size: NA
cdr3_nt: TGTGCCAGCAGCTTTGGTGAAGGGGGCTATGGCTACACCTTC
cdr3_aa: CASSFGEGGYGYTF

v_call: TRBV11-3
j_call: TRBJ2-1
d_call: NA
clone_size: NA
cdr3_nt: TGTGCCAGCAGCTTAGCTGGCAGGAGGGGAGATGAGCAGTTCTTC
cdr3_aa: CASSLAGRRGDEQFF

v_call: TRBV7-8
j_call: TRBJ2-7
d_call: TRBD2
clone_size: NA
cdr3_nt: TGTGCCAGCAGCGTTAGCGGGATCAACTACGAGCAGTACTTC
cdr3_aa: CASSVSGINYEQYF

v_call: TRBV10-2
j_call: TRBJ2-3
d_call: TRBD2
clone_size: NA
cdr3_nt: TGCGCCAGCAGTGGAACCGGGACTAGCGGGGCGAGCACGCAGTATTTT
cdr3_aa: CASSGTGTSGASTQYF

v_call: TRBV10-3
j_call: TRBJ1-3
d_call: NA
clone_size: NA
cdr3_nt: TGTGCCATCAGTGAAGGGTACTCTGGAAACACCATATATTTT
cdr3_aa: CAISEGYSGNTIYF

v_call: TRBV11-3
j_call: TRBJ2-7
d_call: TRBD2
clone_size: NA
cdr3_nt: TGTGCCAGCAGCCTCCTTTTGAGCGGGGGGGCCTACGAGCAGTACTTC
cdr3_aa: CASSLLLSGGAYEQYF

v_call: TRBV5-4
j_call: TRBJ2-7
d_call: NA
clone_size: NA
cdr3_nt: TGTGCCAGCAGCCAACCCCAGAGGGGCGGAACTATCTCCTACGAGCAGTACTTC
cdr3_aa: CASSQPQRGGTISYEQYF

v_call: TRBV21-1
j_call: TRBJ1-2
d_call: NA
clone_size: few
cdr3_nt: TGTGCCAGCAGGACACTCTCCGGGGACAGGATCAACTATGGCTACACCTTC
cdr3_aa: CASRTLSGDRINYGYTF

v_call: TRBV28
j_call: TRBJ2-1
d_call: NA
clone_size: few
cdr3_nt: TGTGCCAGCATTAGGGGGACCGCAATTTTTTCAGGGCAGTTCTTC
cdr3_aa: CASIRGTAIFSGQFF

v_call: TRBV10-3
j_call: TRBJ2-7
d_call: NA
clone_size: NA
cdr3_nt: TGTGCCATCAGTGATGGGGGTGGGCAGTACTTC
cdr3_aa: CAISDGGGQYF

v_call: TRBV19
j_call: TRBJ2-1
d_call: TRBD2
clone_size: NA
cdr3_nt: TGTGCCAGTAGGGGACTAGCGGGAGCCTCGGGTGAGCAGTTCTTC
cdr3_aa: CASRGLAGASGEQFF

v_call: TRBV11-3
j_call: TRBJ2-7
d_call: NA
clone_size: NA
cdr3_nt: TGTGCCAGCAGCCCGTGGACAGTCTACGAGCAGTACTTC
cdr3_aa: CASSPWTVYEQYF

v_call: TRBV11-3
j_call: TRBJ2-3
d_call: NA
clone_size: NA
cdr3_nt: TGTGCCAGCAGCCAAGGGGGGGATACGCAGTATTTT
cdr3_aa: CASSQGGDTQYF

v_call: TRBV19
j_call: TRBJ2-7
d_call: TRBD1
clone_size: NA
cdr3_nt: TGTGCCAGTAGTACCCCACCGGGACAGGGTCTTGACGAGCAGTACTTC
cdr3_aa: CASSTPPGQGLDEQYF

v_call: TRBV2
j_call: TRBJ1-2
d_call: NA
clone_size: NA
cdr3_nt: TGTGCCAGCAGTGAGTTAGGGGGATCTGGCTACACCTTC
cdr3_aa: CASSELGGSGYTF

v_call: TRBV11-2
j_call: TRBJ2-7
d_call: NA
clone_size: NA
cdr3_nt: TGTGCCAGCAGCACAAGCGCCAACTACGAGCAGTACTTC
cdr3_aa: CASSTSANYEQYF

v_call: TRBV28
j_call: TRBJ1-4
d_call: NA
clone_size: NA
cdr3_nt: TGTGCCAGCAGTTTCGGGGGGAGTCGTAATGAAAAACTGTTTTTT
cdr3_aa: CASSFGGSRNEKLFF

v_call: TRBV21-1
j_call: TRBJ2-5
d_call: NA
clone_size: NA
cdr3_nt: TGTGCCAGCAGCCCCCAGTACCCTGGGACAGGGAGCGGCCCGGGGGGGGTGGAGACCCAGTACTTC
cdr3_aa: CASSPQYPGTGSGPGGVETQYF

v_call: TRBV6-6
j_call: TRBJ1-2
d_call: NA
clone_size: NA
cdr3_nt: TGTGCCAGCAGTCGCCCAGGGGCTTCGGGTGGCTACACCTTC
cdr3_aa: CASSRPGASGGYTF

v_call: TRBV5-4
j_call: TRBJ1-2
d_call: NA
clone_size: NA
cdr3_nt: TGTGCCAGCAGCTCACCCCTGACCGGGGGCGGCAGCTACACCTTC
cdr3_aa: CASSSPLTGGGSYTF

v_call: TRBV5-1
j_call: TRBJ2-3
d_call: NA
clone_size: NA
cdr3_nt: TGCGCCAGCAGCTTGTTGGGGGAAGATACGCAGTATTTT
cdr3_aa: CASSLLGEDTQYF

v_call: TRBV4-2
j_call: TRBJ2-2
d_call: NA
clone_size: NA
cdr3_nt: TGTGCCAGCAGCTTAGCTAGTCCCTGGGAGCTGTTTTTT
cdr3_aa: CASSLASPWELFF

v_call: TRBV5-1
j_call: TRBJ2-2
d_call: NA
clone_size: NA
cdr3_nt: TGCGCCAGCAGTACGGGGGCGAACACCGGGGAGCTGTTTTTT
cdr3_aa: CASSTGANTGELFF

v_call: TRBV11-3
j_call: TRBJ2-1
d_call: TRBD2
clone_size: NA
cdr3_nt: TGTGCCAGCACCTCAAGGGCTAGCGGGAGAAATGAGCAGTTCTTC
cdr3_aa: CASTSRASGRNEQFF

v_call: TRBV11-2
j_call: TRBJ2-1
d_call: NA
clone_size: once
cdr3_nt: TGTGCCAGCAGCTTATCGGGGCTGTCCTACAATGAGCAGTTCTTC
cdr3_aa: CASSLSGLSYNEQFF

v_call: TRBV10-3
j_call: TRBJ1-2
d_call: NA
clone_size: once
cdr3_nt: TGTGCCATCAGTGATTTGGGGGGCAAGTATGGCTACACCTTC
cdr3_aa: CAISDLGGKYGYTF

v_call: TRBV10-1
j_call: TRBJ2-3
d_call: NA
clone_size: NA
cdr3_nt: TGCGCCAGCAGTGAGTCGTCGACAGCTAGCACAGATACGCAGTATTTT
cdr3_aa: CASSESSTASTDTQYF

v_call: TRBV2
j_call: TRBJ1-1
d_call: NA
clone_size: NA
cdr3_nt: TGTGCCAGCAGTGTTAAGGGCAGGGACACTGAAGCTTTCTTT
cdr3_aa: CASSVKGRDTEAFF

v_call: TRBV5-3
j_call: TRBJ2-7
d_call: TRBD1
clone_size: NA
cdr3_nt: TGTGCCAGCAGCCATCGGACAGGGGCCTACGAGCAGTACTTC
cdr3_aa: CASSHRTGAYEQYF

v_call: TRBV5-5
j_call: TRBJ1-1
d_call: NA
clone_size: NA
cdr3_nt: TGTGCCAGCAGCTTGGCCCTCAGGGTGAACACTGAAGCTTTCTTT
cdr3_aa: CASSLALRVNTEAFF

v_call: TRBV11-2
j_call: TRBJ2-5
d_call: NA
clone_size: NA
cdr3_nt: TGTGCCAGCAGCTTGGGGGCTCATGGGTCCGGGTTCGAAGCGACCCAGTACTTC
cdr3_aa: CASSLGAHGSGFEATQYF

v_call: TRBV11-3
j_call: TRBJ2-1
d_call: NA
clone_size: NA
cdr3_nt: TGTGCCAGCAGCTTAGATCAATCCAGGGGCGCATCCCTTGTCGGACAGTTCTTC
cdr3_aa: CASSLDQSRGASLVGQFF

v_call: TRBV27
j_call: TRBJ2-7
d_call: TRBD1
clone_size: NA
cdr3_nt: TGTGCCAGCAGTTTCACCAGGGGGTCCCCCTACGAGCAGTACTTC
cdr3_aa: CASSFTRGSPYEQYF

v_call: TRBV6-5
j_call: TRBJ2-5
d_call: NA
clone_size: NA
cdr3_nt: TGTGCCAGCAGTTACTCGCTAGCCCAAGAGACCCAGTACTTC
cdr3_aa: CASSYSLAQETQYF

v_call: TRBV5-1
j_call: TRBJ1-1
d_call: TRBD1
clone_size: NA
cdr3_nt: TGCGCCAGCAGCTTGGGGACAGGGCTGGGGAACACTGAAGCTTTCTTT
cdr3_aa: CASSLGTGLGNTEAFF

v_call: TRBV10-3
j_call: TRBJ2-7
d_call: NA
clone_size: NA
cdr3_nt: TGTGCCAGCACTGAAGCCTACGAGCAGTACTTC
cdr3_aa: CASTEAYEQYF

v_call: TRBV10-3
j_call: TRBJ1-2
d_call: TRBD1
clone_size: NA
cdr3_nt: TGTGCCATCAGTGAGAATCCCGGGACAGGGGCCCCCTACCTATTCTTC
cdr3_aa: CAISENPGTGAPYLFF

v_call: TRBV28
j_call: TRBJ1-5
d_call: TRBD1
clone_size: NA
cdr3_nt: TGTGCCAGCTTGGACAGGGGGCAGGTGGGCAATCAGCCCCAGCATTTT
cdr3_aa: CASLDRGQVGNQPQHF

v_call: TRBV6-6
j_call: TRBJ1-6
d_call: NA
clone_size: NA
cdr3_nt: TGTGCCAGCAGTTATGATGAATCACCCCTCCACTTT
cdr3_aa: CASSYDESPLHF

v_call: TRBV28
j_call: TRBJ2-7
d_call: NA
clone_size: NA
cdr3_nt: TGTGCCAGCAGTCTACTGTACGAGCAGTACTTC
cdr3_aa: CASSLLYEQYF

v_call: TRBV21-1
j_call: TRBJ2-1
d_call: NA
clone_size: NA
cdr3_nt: TGTGCCAGGGAGCGGGAGACCACCTACAATGAGCAGTTCTTC
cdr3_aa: CARERETTYNEQFF

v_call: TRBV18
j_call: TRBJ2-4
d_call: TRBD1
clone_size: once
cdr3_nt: TGTGCCAGCTCACCGGGACAGGGTAGAGACATTCAGTACTTC
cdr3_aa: CASSPGQGRDIQYF

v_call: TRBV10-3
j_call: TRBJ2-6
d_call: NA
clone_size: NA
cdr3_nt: TGTGCCGCCCAACGTAATACGGATGGGGCCAACGTCCTGACTTTC
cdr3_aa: CAAQRNTDGANVLTF

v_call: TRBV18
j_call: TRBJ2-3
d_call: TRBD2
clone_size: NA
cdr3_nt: TGTGCCAGCTCACTCTACGCGGACAGGAGAAAGACTAGCGGGAGAAGAAGCACAGATACGCAGTATTTT
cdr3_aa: CASSLYADRRKTSGRRSTDTQYF

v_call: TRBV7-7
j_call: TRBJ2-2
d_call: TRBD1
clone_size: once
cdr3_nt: TGTGCCAGCAGCTCCCGACAGGGGGCGGGCGGGGAGCTGTTTTTT
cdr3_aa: CASSSRQGAGGELFF

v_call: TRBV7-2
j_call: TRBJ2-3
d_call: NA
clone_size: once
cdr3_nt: TGTGCCAGCAGCTCCGCGGGGACAGATACGCAGTATTTT
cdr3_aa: CASSSAGTDTQYF

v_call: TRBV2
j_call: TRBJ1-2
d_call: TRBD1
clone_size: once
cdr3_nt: TGTGCCATTAGTCAGGGGGACTATGGCTACACCTTC
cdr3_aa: CAISQGDYGYTF

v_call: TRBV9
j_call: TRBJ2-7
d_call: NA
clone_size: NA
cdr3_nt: TGTGCCAGCAGCGTAGCCCTGAGGGTATCCGACGAGCAGTACTTC
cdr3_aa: CASSVALRVSDEQYF

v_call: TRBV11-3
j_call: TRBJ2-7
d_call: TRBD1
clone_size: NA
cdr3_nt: TGTGCCAGCAGCCTAGGGGGCTCAAGGAGCGAGCAGTACTTC
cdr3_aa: CASSLGGSRSEQYF

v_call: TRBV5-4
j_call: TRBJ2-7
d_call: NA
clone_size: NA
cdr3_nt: TGTGCCAGCAGCTTGTCGGGGGTAAAAACCTACGAGCAGTACTTC
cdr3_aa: CASSLSGVKTYEQYF

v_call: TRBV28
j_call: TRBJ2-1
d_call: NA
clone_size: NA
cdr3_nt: TGTGCCAGCAGTTTAATCTTTGTGTCGGTGTCATACAATGAGCAGTTCTTC
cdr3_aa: CASSLIFVSVSYNEQFF

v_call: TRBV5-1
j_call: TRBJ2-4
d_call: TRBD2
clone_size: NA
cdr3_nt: TGCGCCAGCAGCTTGGTTGGGGGAGGGACCTTAAACATTCAGTACTTC
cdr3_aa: CASSLVGGGTLNIQYF

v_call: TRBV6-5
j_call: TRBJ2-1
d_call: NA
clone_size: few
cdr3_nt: TGTGCCAGCAGTAGGGGGCGGGGGGAGCAGTTCTTC
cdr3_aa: CASSRGRGEQFF

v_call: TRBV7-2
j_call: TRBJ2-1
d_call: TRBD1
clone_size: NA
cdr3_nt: TGTGCCAGCAGCACGCGATGGGGGACAGGGTACAATGAGCAGTTCTTC
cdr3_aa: CASSTRWGTGYNEQFF

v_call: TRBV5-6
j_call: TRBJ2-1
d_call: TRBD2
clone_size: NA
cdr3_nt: TGTGCCAGCAGCTTGCTTAGCGGGGGCTACAATGAGCAGTTCTTC
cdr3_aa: CASSLLSGGYNEQFF